Described below is a single TCR beta chain sequence and its context. The sample originates from a study of control samples from healthy donors and cancer patients. Profiled with immunoSEQ multiplex PCR; TCRdb holds only in-frame clones, not every one. The repertoire holds roughly 190,000 clones, with about nine tenths as singletons. This CDR3 is built from 15 residues. This chain connects TRBV21-1 to TRBJ1-1; TRBD1 is taken as the D call from the table, unchecked against the DNA. TRBV21-1 is tagged as a pseudogene. This TCR derives from a woman in her twenties or thirties in good health. The sequenced sample consisted of blood. CDR3 sequence (DNA): TGTGCCAGCAGCAAACGGATCTCAGGGAACACTGAAGCTTTCTTT. Amino acids: CASSKRISGNTEAFF.